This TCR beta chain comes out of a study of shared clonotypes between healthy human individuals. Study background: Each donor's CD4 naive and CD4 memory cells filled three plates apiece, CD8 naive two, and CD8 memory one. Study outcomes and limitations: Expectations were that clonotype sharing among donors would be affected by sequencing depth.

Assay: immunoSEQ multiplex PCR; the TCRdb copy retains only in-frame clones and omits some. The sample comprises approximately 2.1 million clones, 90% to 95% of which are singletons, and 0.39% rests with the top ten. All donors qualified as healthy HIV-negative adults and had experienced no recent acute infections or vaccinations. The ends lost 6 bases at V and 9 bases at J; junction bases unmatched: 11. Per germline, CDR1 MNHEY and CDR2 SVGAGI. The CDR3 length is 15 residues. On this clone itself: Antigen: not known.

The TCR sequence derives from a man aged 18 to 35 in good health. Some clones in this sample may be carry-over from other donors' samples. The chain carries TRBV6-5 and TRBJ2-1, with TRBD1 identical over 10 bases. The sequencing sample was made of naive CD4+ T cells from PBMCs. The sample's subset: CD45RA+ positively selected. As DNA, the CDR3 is TGTGCCAGCAGCCCCGACAGGGGGCGGGGGCGTGAGCAGTTCTTC. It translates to CASSPDRGRGREQFF.